The 6 T cell receptor beta chains listed next were all sequenced from one sample in a study of OX40 agonist ivuxolimab in advanced cancers. Measured with immunoSEQ multiplex PCR; TCRdb has only the in-frame clones, and not every one. Here the sample spans about 48,000 clones, 84% being singletons. Specimen: CD4+ or CD8+ T cells sorted from blood, collected in a trial of the OX40 agonist ivuxolimab. These receptor sequences come from an adult with an advanced solid tumor such as melanoma, head and neck, liver or kidney cancer.

V is TRBV30 and J is TRBJ1-2; D may be TRBD1 (6 bases). Trimming took 5 bases from V and 3 from J, leaving 13 bases between them. Germline loops: CDR1 GTSNPN, CDR2 SVGIG (reference sequence). The CDR3 loop spans 13 amino acids. The CDR3 protein is CAWGGGLDYGYTF. The CDR3 DNA follows: TGTGCCTGGGGAGGGGGACTTGACTATGGCTACACCTTC.

This chain joins TRBV7-8 and TRBJ1-1; 9 positions agree with TRBD1. Per germline, CDR1 SGHVS and CDR2 FQNEAQ. V shed 1 base, J shed 1 base, and the junction held 4 bases outside the gene matches. The CDR3 totals 16 residues. CDR3 nucleotides: TGTGCCAGCAGCTTAGGGGTGACAGGGGGGAACACTGAAGCTTTCTTT. This encodes CASSLGVTGGNTEAFF.

This chain links TRBV7-2 with TRBJ2-3; TRBD2 might be the D (6 bases). Trimming took off 8 bases at V and 4 bases at J, with 16 bases between the two ends. This CDR3 contains 14 residues. Germline V CDR1 and CDR2: SGHTA, FQGNSA. CDR3 region: CASVWRGPADTQYF. As DNA, the CDR3 is TGTGCCAGCGTCTGGCGGGGCCCCGCAGATACGCAGTATTTT. Full variable domain (missing parts from reference TRBV7-2 and TRBJ2-3): GAGVSQSPSNKVTEKGKDVELRCDPISGHTALYWYRQSLGQGLEFLIYFQGNSAPDKSGLPSDRFSAERTGGSVSTLTIQRTQQEDSAVYLCASVWRGPADTQYFGPGTRLTVL.

V usage is TRBV10-1 and J usage is TRBJ2-3; tentative D call: TRBD2 (6 bases). This CDR3 region has 15 residues. Germline-derived CDR1 and CDR2 are WNHNN and SYGVQD (reference sequence). V lost 9 bases and J 4 bases, leaving 20 bases between the germline ends. The CDR3 region has the DNA TGCGCCAGGAGTTACAGGAGGGGCATTCCAGATACGCAGTATTTT. It encodes CARSYRRGIPDTQYF.

The rearrangement links TRBV2 to TRBJ1-3; possible D gene TRBD1, 5 bases. Trimming took off 3 bases at V and 2 bases at J, with 8 bases between the two ends. This CDR3 has 14 residues. Germline lookup yields CDR1 SNHLY and CDR2 FYNNEI. CDR3 sequence reads: CASSDGGAGNTIYF. CDR3 coding DNA: TGTGCCAGCAGTGATGGAGGGGCTGGAAACACCATATATTTT.

The chain combines TRBV6-6 with TRBJ1-2, with D unresolved. The CDR3 extends over 11 amino acids. The germline gives CDR1 MNHNY, CDR2 SVGAGI (reference sequence). The ends were cut back, 10 bases at V and 4 bases at J, with 10 bases in the middle. CDR3 residues: CATQGLYGYTF. CDR3 nucleotide sequence: TGTGCCACCCAAGGCCTCTATGGCTACACCTTC.